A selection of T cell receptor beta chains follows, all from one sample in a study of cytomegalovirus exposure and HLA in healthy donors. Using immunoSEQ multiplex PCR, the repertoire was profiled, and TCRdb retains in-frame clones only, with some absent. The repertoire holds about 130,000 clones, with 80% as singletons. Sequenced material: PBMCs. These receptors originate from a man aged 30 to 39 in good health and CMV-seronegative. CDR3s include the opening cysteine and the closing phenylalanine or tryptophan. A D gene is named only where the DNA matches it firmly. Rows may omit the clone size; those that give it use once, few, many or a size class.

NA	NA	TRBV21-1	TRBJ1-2	TGTGCCAGCAGCACTTTCACAGGATGTTTCTCTAGCTACACCTTC	CASSTFTGCFSSYTF
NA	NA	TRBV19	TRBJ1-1	TGTGCCAGTAGTGCGCGGACAGCCCTGAACACTGAAGCTTTCTTT	CASSARTALNTEAFF
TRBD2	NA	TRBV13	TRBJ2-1	TGTGCCAGCAGCTCCACCGGGACTAGCGGGAGACAGCAGTTCTTC	CASSSTGTSGRQQFF
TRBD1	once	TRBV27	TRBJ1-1	TGTGCCAGCAGTTTAGATCCAGGACAGGGGGGGAACACTGAAGCTTTCTTT	CASSLDPGQGGNTEAFF
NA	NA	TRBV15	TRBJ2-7	TGTGCCACCAGCAGAGTTCGCAGGAACTACGAGCAGTACTTC	CATSRVRRNYEQYF
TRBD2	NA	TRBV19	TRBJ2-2	TGTGCCAGTAGTATGCTAGCGGATAACACCGGGGAGCTGTTTTTT	CASSMLADNTGELFF
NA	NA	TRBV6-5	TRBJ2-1	TGTGCCAGCAAATTCCAGGGCTACAATGAGCAGTTCTTC	CASKFQGYNEQFF
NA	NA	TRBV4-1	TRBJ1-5	TGCGCCAGCAGCCAAGATGAAGGCCCAGGGCGAAATCAGCCCCAGCATTTT	CASSQDEGPGRNQPQHF
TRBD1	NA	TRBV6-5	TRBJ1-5	TGTGCCAGCAGGTCCGGGACAGGGATTCAGCCCCAGCATTTT	CASRSGTGIQPQHF
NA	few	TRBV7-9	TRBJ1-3	TGTGCCAGCAGCCCCCGCAGGGGAAACACCATATATTTT	CASSPRRGNTIYF
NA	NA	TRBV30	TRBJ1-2	TGTGCCTGGAGGGTCCTACTGCCTTTGAGGTGGTGGCCCTATGGCTACACCTTC	CAWRVLLPLRWWPYGYTF
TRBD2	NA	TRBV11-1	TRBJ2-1	TGTGCCAGCAGCGCTAGACTAGCGGGAGGTGGCAATGAGCAGTTCTTC	CASSARLAGGGNEQFF
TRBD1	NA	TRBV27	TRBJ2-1	TGTGCCAGCAGTTCTTTCCGGACAGGGAATGAGCAGTTCTTC	CASSSFRTGNEQFF
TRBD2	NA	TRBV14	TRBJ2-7	TGTGCCAGCAGCCAAGGACGCGGCGGGAGGGCCGTTTACGAGCAGTACTTC	CASSQGRGGRAVYEQYF
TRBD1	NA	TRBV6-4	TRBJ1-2	TGTGCCAGCAGTGACTCCGGGACAGGGGGCCGGTATGGCTACACCTTC	CASSDSGTGGRYGYTF
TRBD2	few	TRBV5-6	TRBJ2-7	TGTGCCAGCAGCTATAGAGGGGAGGGATACGAGCAGTACTTC	CASSYRGEGYEQYF
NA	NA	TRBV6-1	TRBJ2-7	TGTGCCAGCACCTACTCTCTAGGTTACGAGCAGTACTTC	CASTYSLGYEQYF
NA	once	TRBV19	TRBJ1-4	TGTGCCAGTACCACCTCGCCGGGGGTTGATGAAAAACTGTTTTTT	CASTTSPGVDEKLFF
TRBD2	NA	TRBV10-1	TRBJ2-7	TGCGCCCACGGTAGAGGACTAGCCATTTACGAGCAGTACTTC	CAHGRGLAIYEQYF
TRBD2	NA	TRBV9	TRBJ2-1	TGTGCCAGCAGCGTAGAGGCGGGAGGGTGGTACAATGAGCAGTTCTTC	CASSVEAGGWYNEQFF
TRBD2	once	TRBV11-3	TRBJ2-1	TGTGCCAGCAGCCTTGGGCTAGCGGGGGGAAATGAGCAGTTCTTC	CASSLGLAGGNEQFF
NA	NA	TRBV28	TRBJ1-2	TGTGCCAGCAGTTATCCGGCTTCAGGCTATGGCTACACCTTC	CASSYPASGYGYTF
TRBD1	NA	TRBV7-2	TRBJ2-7	TGTGCCAGCAGCCTCCGGGACAGGGGCTACGAGCAGTACTTC	CASSLRDRGYEQYF
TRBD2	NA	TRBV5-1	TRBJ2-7	TGCGCCAGCAGCTTGGATCTTAGCGGGACTTCCGAGCAGTACTTC	CASSLDLSGTSEQYF
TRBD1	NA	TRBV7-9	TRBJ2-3	TGTGCCAGCTCCAGGATTAGGGGGCTAACCACAGATACGCAGTATTTT	CASSRIRGLTTDTQYF
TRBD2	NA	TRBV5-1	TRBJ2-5	TGCGCCAGCAGCTTGGTTCGCGGGAGCATCCGAGAGACCCAGTACTTC	CASSLVRGSIRETQYF
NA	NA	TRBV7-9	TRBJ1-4	TGTGCCAGCAGCTTAGCAGGGGCGGCTGAAAAACTGTTTTTT	CASSLAGAAEKLFF
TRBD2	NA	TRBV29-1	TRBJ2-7	TGCAGCGTTGAGGCGGCGGGTAGCGGGAACTCCTACGAGCAGTACTTC	CSVEAAGSGNSYEQYF
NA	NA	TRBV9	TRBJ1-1	TGTGCCAGCGCCCTTGGGGGGGGCACTGAAGCTTTCTTT	CASALGGGTEAFF
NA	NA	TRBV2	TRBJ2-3	TGTGCCAGCAGTGAACCGGGTACGCAGTATTTT	CASSEPGTQYF
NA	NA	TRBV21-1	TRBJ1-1	TGTGCCAGCAGCAAAGATGTCGGGAAGAACACTGAAGCTTTCTTT	CASSKDVGKNTEAFF
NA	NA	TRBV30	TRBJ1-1	TGTGCCTCCCACGTGGGGCAGGTGAACACTGAAGCTTTCTTT	CASHVGQVNTEAFF
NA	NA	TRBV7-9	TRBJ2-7	TGTGCCAGCAGCCTGGCCCGTAACGAGCAGTACTTC	CASSLARNEQYF
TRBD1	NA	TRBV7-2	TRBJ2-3	TGTGCCAGCAGCTTAGCTCCCGGGACAGGCACAGATACGCAGTATTTT	CASSLAPGTGTDTQYF
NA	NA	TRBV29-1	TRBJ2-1	TGCAGCGTTCGGCAGGGGCAAATTAGTGAGCAGTTCTTC	CSVRQGQISEQFF
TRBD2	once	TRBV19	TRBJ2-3	TGTGCCAGTAGACAATCAGCGGGAGGGACAGATACGCAGTATTTT	CASRQSAGGTDTQYF
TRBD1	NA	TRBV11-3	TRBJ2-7	TGTGCCAGCAGCCCACCCTTCGGCAGGGGGTCGTCCTACGAGCAGTACTTC	CASSPPFGRGSSYEQYF
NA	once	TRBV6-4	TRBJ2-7	TGTGCCAGCAGTGACTCGGCGGGAAGAAAGGTGGCCGAGCAGTACTTC	CASSDSAGRKVAEQYF
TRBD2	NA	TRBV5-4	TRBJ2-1	TGTGCCAGCAGCAGCGGGGGTGGGTCCTACAATGAGCAGTTCTTC	CASSSGGGSYNEQFF
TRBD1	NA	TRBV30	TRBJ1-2	TGTGCCTGGGAAGACAGGGGGAGGCATTGGGGCTACCCCTTC	CAWEDRGRHWGYPF
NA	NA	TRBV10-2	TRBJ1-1	TGCGCCAGCAGTGATTTCAGGGGCACTGAAGCTTTCTTT	CASSDFRGTEAFF
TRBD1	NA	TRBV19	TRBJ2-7	TGTGCCAGTAGCACGGGACAGGGGGTTCTCTACGAGCAGTACTTC	CASSTGQGVLYEQYF
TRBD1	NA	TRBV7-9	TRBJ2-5	TGTGCCAGCAGCGGCCCGGGACAGGGGCCTCAAGAGACCCAGTACTTC	CASSGPGQGPQETQYF
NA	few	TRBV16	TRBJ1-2	TGTGCCAGCAGCCAATGGAGAATTTATGGCTACCCCTTC	CASSQWRIYGYPF
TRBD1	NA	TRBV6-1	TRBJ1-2	TGTGCCAGCAGTGAATGGTCAGGGGGAGACGGCTACACCTTC	CASSEWSGGDGYTF
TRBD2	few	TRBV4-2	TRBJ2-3	TGTGCCAGCAGCCAAGTCTCTAGCGGGATCATCACAGATACGCAGTATTTT	CASSQVSSGIITDTQYF
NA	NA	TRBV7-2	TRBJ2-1	TGTGCCAGCAGCTTAGGGGTTATCGTGGGAGGCTACAATGAGCAGTTCTTC	CASSLGVIVGGYNEQFF
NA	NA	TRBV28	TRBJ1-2	TGTGCCAGCAGTTACCGCACATCCAACTATGGCTACACCTTC	CASSYRTSNYGYTF
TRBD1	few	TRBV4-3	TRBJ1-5	TGCGCCAGCAGCCAGGCACAGGGGTCTAGCAATCAGCCCCAGCATTTT	CASSQAQGSSNQPQHF